Presented here are 10 T cell receptor beta chains from one specimen sequenced in a study of post-analysis software for immune sequencing data. Study-wide findings and caveats: Roughly five TRBV segments appeared more often in patients than in controls, and TRBV5-6, TRBV5-1 and TRBV20-1 were among these.

Unique molecular identifiers were carried by the TCR beta cDNA libraries. MiXCR was run by TCRdb on the PCR reads, yielding one entry per CDR3 protein. The top ten hold 0.55% to 0.65% of the sample, which has approximately 730,000 distinct CDR3 sequences, about 27% seen once. Antigen specificity for these receptors is unknown. Material: blood. The source is a girl between 5 and 17 years old with multiple sclerosis.

A few counts support this clonotype. The rearrangement uses TRBV5-1 and TRBJ2-2; TRBD1 or TRBD2 may be the D gene (5 bases each). The CDR3 loop spans 16 amino acids. Trimming shortened V by 1 base and J by 1 base, and 11 bases separated the two germline ends. Germline V CDR1 and CDR2: SGHRS, YFSETQ. The chain's CDR3 is CASSLMGVVNTGELFF. The DNA of the CDR3 is TGCGCCAGCAGCTTGATGGGGGTGGTGAACACCGGGGAGCTGTTTTTT.

This clonotype came up many times. The chain joins TRBV29-1 to TRBJ2-7; 11 bases line up with TRBD2. Germline V gives CDR1 SQVTM, CDR2 ANQGSEA. The V and J ends lost 7 bases and 2 bases, in that order; junction bases with no gene match: 10. The CDR3 consists of 15 residues. Here the CDR3 reads CSGLLAGALTYEQYF. In DNA, the CDR3 is TGCAGCGGGTTACTAGCGGGAGCGCTTACCTACGAGCAGTACTTC.

The J gene is TRBJ1-2, the V gene TRBV6-5; 8 bases map to TRBD1. The CDR3 runs to 14 residues. V lost 4 bases to trimming and J lost 6 bases; unmatched junction nucleotides: 7. CDR1 is MNHEY, CDR2 SVGAGI, per germline. Written as DNA, the CDR3 is TGTGCCAGCAGTTGGACAGGGATGGGGCATGGCTACACCTTC. Translation gives CASSWTGMGHGYTF.

The chain recombines TRBV5-1 with TRBJ2-1, with 8 nucleotides matching TRBD2. From germline, CDR1 is SGHRS and CDR2 YFSETQ. This CDR3 region has 19 residues. The trim removed 4 bases at V and 8 bases at J, leaving 23 bases unmatched. DNA of the CDR3: TGCGCCAGCAGCACGGGGGGGACGTTGGTTGTGGAAAAGGGCGATGAGCAGTTCTTC. Protein sequence: CASSTGGTLVVEKGDEQFF.

This clonotype was seen at least ten times. The junction departs from the called germline gene at one end, perhaps through a read error. V and J are TRBV19 and TRBJ2-1; unclear D gene. Germline V CDR1 and CDR2: LNHDA, SQIVND (reference sequence). This CDR3 has 11 amino acids. CDR3 protein: CASSNYNEQFF. The CDR3 coding sequence is TGTGCCAGCAGTAACTACAATGAGCAGTTCTTC.

The CDR3 region has the DNA TGTGCCAGCGGCACAGGGCCCGGGGATACGCAGTATTTT. It yields the protein CASGTGPGDTQYF. The genes are TRBV7-9 and TRBJ2-3; D is perhaps TRBD1 (6 bases). Trimming took 8 bases from V and 6 from J, leaving 15 bases between them. The germline V gene encodes CDR1 SEHNR and CDR2 FQNEAQ (reference sequence). This CDR3 region has 13 residues.

This clonotype came up a few times. The chain uses TRBV10-3 and TRBJ1-5; TRBD1 aligns across 8 bases. Trimming took 6 bases from V and 6 from J; bases not matched to a gene: 4. This CDR3 spans 13 amino acids. Germline CDR1 ENHRY, CDR2 SYGVKD. The CDR3: CAIRSDRVQPQHF. In nucleotides, the CDR3 is TGTGCCATCAGGTCGGACAGGGTTCAGCCCCAGCATTTT.

This clonotype was picked up a small number of times. V gene TRBV2 combines with J gene TRBJ1-6; D is ambiguous. Germline CDR1 is SNHLY and CDR2 is FYNNEI. Trimming removed 2 bases from V and 5 bases from J, with 10 bases in between. The CDR3 covers 15 residues. The DNA of the CDR3 is TGTGCCAGCAGTGAATCCTTACCGAATAATTCACCCCTCCACTTT. Its protein product is CASSESLPNNSPLHF.

V and J are TRBV29-1 and TRBJ2-7, with TRBD2 as a possible D gene (5 bases). This CDR3 is built from 14 residues. CDR1 and CDR2 (germline): SQVTM, ANQGSEA. The ends were cut back, 7 bases at V and 1 base at J, with 17 bases in the middle. The CDR3 sequence is CSAQRDPGSYEQYF. CDR3 DNA sequence: TGCAGCGCCCAAAGGGATCCGGGATCCTACGAGCAGTACTTC.

This clonotype was seen more than once but under ten times. The chain combines TRBV20-1 with TRBJ2-1; 14 bases align to TRBD2. The ends lost 6 bases at V and 9 bases at J; junction bases unmatched: 7. The CDR3 extends over 14 amino acids. CDR1 is DFQATT, CDR2 SNEGSKA, per germline (reference sequence). DNA of the CDR3: TGCAGTGCCCCGGGACTAGCGGGAGTGGGTGAGCAGTTCTTC. Residues: CSAPGLAGVGEQFF.